A selection of T cell receptor beta chains follows, all from one sample in a study of technical replicates of blood from a few donors. Profiled with immunoSEQ multiplex PCR; TCRdb holds only in-frame clones, not every one. The table lists approximately 73,000 clones, around 95% of them singletons. Sequences were obtained from T cells isolated from PBMCs. The receptor source for this set is a human donor in good health. Both conserved end residues are part of each CDR3. The order of the fields is J gene, V gene, clone size, D gene, CDR3 DNA, CDR3 protein. D genes are given only for firm matches. Size is stated for part of the rows, as once, few or many counts, or as a class when the clone is expanded.

TRBJ2-1 TRBV4-1 NA NA TGCGCCAGCAGCCAACAAGACAGTTACAATGAGCAGTTCTTC CASSQQDSYNEQFF
TRBJ2-2 TRBV5-8 NA NA TGTGCCAGCAGTTTTCACTTGGCAGGCGGGGAGCTGTTTTTT CASSFHLAGGELFF
TRBJ2-5 TRBV30 NA NA TGTGCCTGGGAAGGAGCGGGAGAGACCCAGTACTTC CAWEGAGETQYF
TRBJ2-1 TRBV15 NA NA TGTGCCACCAGCATCCAAGGGGTCGACAATGAGCAGTTCTTC CATSIQGVDNEQFF
TRBJ2-2 TRBV2 NA NA TGTGCCAGCAGTGGACAGTACACCGGGGAGCTGTTTTTT CASSGQYTGELFF
TRBJ2-7 TRBV5-6 NA NA TGTGCCAGCAGCACACAATACGAGCAGTACTTC CASSTQYEQYF
TRBJ2-1 TRBV21-1 NA NA TGTGCCAGCGGGGACTGGAAGGGGGGGATTAGCTCCTACAATGAGCAGTTCTTC CASGDWKGGISSYNEQFF
TRBJ2-1 TRBV5-1 NA TRBD1 TGCGCCAGCAGCGGGGGACAGGGAACGAATGAGCAGTTCTTC CASSGGQGTNEQFF
TRBJ1-3 TRBV5-5 NA NA TGTGCCAGCAGCTCGCGCAGGGGACCTGGAAACACCATATATTTT CASSSRRGPGNTIYF
TRBJ2-2 TRBV10-2 NA NA TGCGCCAGCACATTGGGGGGAATACACCGATTCGGGGAGCTGTTTTTT CASTLGGIHRFGELFF
TRBJ2-7 TRBV14 NA NA TGTGCCAGCAGCCAATTTCCGGGACTTCCTCAACTCGAGCAGTACTTC CASSQFPGLPQLEQYF
TRBJ2-3 TRBV4-1 NA TRBD2 TGCGCCAGCAGCCAAGTCCCGGGACTAGCGCCTTCAGATACGCAGTATTTT CASSQVPGLAPSDTQYF
TRBJ2-1 TRBV6-5 once TRBD2 TGTGCCAGCAGCTATCTCGACGGGAGGGGGAATGAGCAGTTCTTC CASSYLDGRGNEQFF
TRBJ1-5 TRBV5-1 NA NA TGCGCCAGCAGCTTATCCGGGGGGCGTAATAACAATCAGCCCCAGCATTTT CASSLSGGRNNNQPQHF
TRBJ2-5 TRBV7-7 few TRBD1 TGTGCTAGCAGCTTGGACAGGGTTGAGACCCAGTACTTC CASSLDRVETQYF
TRBJ2-2 TRBV6-5 NA TRBD2 TGTGCCAGCAGTTACTCCCGGGGGGGCCTCACCGGGGAGCTGTTTTTT CASSYSRGGLTGELFF
TRBJ2-2 TRBV7-2 NA TRBD2 TGTGCCAGCAGCGCCTGGACTAGGCGAGTCACCGGGGAGCTGTTTTTT CASSAWTRRVTGELFF
TRBJ2-2 TRBV10-1 NA NA TGCGCCAGCAGGGACAGTTACACCGGGGAGCTGTTTTTT CASRDSYTGELFF